Below, 17 T cell receptor beta chains from the same sample are listed, as sequenced in a study of Ad26.COV2.S vaccination and SARS-CoV-2 variants. The treatment here: around 19 received Ad26.COV2.S at low or high dose, single or two shots; 5 received placebo; per-sample allocation not given. Sampling occurred on day 63 after the first vaccine or placebo injection. The table came from immunoSEQ multiplex PCR; TCRdb's copy has only in-frame clones and leaves some out. The sample lists 240,000 or so clones, approximately 90% occurring once. Sequenced here: peripheral blood, sampled in a trial of Ad26.COV2.S vaccine versus placebo. The receptors stem from a person between 18 and 60 years old who received the Ad26.COV2.S COVID-19 vaccine or a placebo.

The J gene is TRBJ2-3, the V gene TRBV3-1 (or the pseudogene TRBV3-2); TRBD1 matches at 9 bases. V trimming: 0 bases; J trimming: 1 base; junction bases outside the gene matches: 5. Germline values: CDR1 LGHDT, CDR2 YNNKEL (reference sequence). The CDR3 sequence is 17 residues long. The CDR3: CASSQDPRTGGTDTQYF. The CDR3 DNA sequence: TGTGCCAGCAGCCAAGACCCTAGGACAGGGGGCACAGATACGCAGTATTTT.

This chain uses TRBV15 with TRBJ1-2; D is possibly TRBD1 (6 bases). The CDR3 spans 14 residues. Per the germline V gene, CDR1 is LNHNV and CDR2 is YYDKDF (reference sequence). V was shortened by 11 bases and J by 3 bases, with 19 bases between the two germline ends. This CDR3 reads CARGGRGRHYGYTF. CDR3 DNA: TGTGCCCGGGGGGGCAGGGGCCGACACTATGGCTACACCTTC.

This chain uses TRBV5-6 with TRBJ1-2, with D possibly being TRBD1 (5 bases). The V end was cut by 0 bases, the J end by 2 bases, with 14 bases between. Germline V gene data show CDR1 as SGHDT and CDR2 as YYEEEE. This CDR3 spans 16 amino acids. DNA for the CDR3: TGTGCCAGCAGCTTGGCCGGAGGGGACGGGAACTATGGCTACACCTTC. Encoded protein: CASSLAGGDGNYGYTF.

This sequence joins TRBV5-4 and TRBJ2-3; no firm D call. V was cut by 0 bases and J by 5 bases, with 7 bases left in between. Germline CDR1 and CDR2: SGHNT and YYREEE (reference sequence). CDR3 length equals 13 residues. The CDR3 protein is CASSLDRGDTQYF. CDR3 DNA sequence: TGTGCCAGCAGCTTGGACCGAGGAGATACGCAGTATTTT.

The chain carries TRBV24-1 and TRBJ2-5; TRBD2 matches 7 bases. CDR3 length equals 15 residues. In germline, CDR1 is KGHDR, CDR2 SFDVKD. The V and J ends lost 3 bases and 5 bases, in that order; junction bases with no gene match: 8. CDR3 DNA sequence: TGTGCCACCAGTGATCAAGGCCGGGGGGAGGAGACCCAGTACTTC. Protein: CATSDQGRGEETQYF.

The rearrangement uses TRBV7-2 and TRBJ1-6, with a weak D call TRBD1 (5 bases). V lost 4 bases and J lost 8, with 9 bases in between. Germline CDR1 reads SGHTA; CDR2 reads FQGNSA. The CDR3 runs to 13 residues. The CDR3 nucleotides are TGTGCCAGCAGCTCGGGACTTTATTCACCCCTCCACTTT. The encoded protein is CASSSGLYSPLHF.

The rearrangement links TRBV29-1 to TRBJ2-5; no definite D call. With 2 bases removed from V and 7 bases from J, the gap between germline ends came to 14 bases. Germline values: CDR1 SQVTM, CDR2 ANQGSEA. The CDR3 sequence is 13 residues long. The CDR3 region has the DNA TGCAGCGTTGAAAGATCACAGCCGGGGACCCAGTACTTC. This translates into CSVERSQPGTQYF.

The chain recombines TRBV20-1 with TRBJ1-2; D is unresolved. This CDR3 region has 11 residues. V lost 3 bases and J 8 bases, leaving 10 bases between the germline ends. Germline V lookup: CDR1 DFQATT, CDR2 SNEGSKA (reference sequence). The CDR3 DNA sequence: TGCAGTGCTAGTTCCGGGCTCGGCTACACCTTC. Translation: CSASSGLGYTF.

This sequence joins TRBV7-9 and TRBJ2-5; TRBD1 or TRBD2 may be the D gene (5 bases each). The ends were cut back, 7 bases at V and 5 bases at J, with 20 bases in the middle. CDR1 is SEHNR and CDR2 is FQNEAQ in the germline V gene (reference sequence). CDR3 size: 15 residues. CDR3 coding DNA: TGTGCCAGCACTAGCCTCGGGACCCCTCGGGAGACCCAGTACTTC. It is translated as CASTSLGTPRETQYF.

The chain carries TRBV18 and TRBJ1-5; tentative D call: TRBD1 (5 bases). The germline V and J ends were trimmed by 3 bases and 3 bases, with 9 bases remaining between them. Germline assignment: CDR1 KGHSH and CDR2 LQKENI. The length of the CDR3 is 14 residues. Here the CDR3 reads CASSPLDNNQPQHF. As DNA, the CDR3 is TGTGCCAGCTCACCCCTGGACAACAATCAGCCCCAGCATTTT. The full variable domain, its missing parts supplied by reference TRBV18 and TRBJ1-5, is NAGVMQNPRHLVRRRGQEARLRCSPMKGHSHVYWYRQLPEEGLKFMVYLQKENIIDESGMPKERFSAEFPKEGPSILRIQQVVRGDSAAYFCASSPLDNNQPQHFGDGTRLSIL.

V is TRBV19 and J is TRBJ1-1; a weak D match, TRBD1 (5 bases). The CDR3 totals 13 residues. V was clipped by 8 bases and J by 4 bases, with 14 bases between them. Germline CDR1 LNHDA, CDR2 SQIVND (reference sequence). The CDR3 loop reads CASVKAGGTEAFF. CDR3 sequence (DNA): TGTGCCAGTGTTAAGGCGGGGGGCACTGAAGCTTTCTTT.

The chain has TRBV7-2 and TRBJ1-3; TRBD1 matches 11 bases. The germline gives CDR1 SGHTA, CDR2 FQGNSA. J was trimmed by 4 bases and V by 0 bases; bases with no gene match: 8. The CDR3 extends over 18 amino acids. Here the CDR3 DNA reads TGTGCCAGCAGCTTAGCGTTGGACAGGGGGCGCGGGGGAAACACCATATATTTT. This sequence encodes CASSLALDRGRGGNTIYF.

The gene calls are TRBV27 and TRBJ2-3; D gene uncertain. The CDR3 consists of 12 residues. The germline gives CDR1 MNHEY, CDR2 SMNVEV (reference sequence). Trimming took off 4 bases at V and 4 bases at J, with 6 bases between the two ends. CDR3 protein: CASSYGADTQYF. The CDR3 DNA is TGTGCCAGCAGTTATGGGGCAGATACGCAGTATTTT.

This chain connects TRBV6-5 to TRBJ2-7; D remains ambiguous. The CDR3 loop spans 11 amino acids. Deletions cut 8 bases from V and 2 bases from J, with 7 bases between. Germline CDR1 is MNHEY and CDR2 is SVGAGI. CDR3 in DNA: TGTGCCAGCCTCCCTACCTACGAGCAGTACTTC. This sequence encodes CASLPTYEQYF.

The count of this clone is one. The rearrangement links TRBV14 to TRBJ2-1; 13 positions agree with TRBD2. J lost 5 bases, V lost 4 bases, and 2 bases had no gene match. The CDR3 consists of 15 residues. Per the germline V gene, CDR1 is SGHDN and CDR2 is FVKESK. This CDR3 reads CASSPGTSGDNEQFF. CDR3 nucleotides: TGTGCCAGCAGCCCTGGGACTAGCGGGGACAATGAGCAGTTCTTC. The full variable domain, with the rest looked up from reference TRBV14 and TRBJ2-1, is EAGVTQFPSHSVIEKGQTVTLRCDPISGHDNLYWYRRVMGKEIKFLLHFVKESKQDESGMPNNRFLAERTGGTYSTLKVQPAELEDSGVYFCASSPGTSGDNEQFFGPGTRLTVL.

The V call is TRBV19, the J call TRBJ2-1; D is uncertain. Trimming took off 4 bases at V and 0 bases at J, with 13 bases between the two ends. Germline values: CDR1 LNHDA, CDR2 SQIVND (reference sequence). The CDR3 loop spans 16 amino acids. CDR3 coding DNA: TGTGCCAGTAGTACCGAACTTCTTCGCTCCTACAATGAGCAGTTCTTC. Amino acid sequence: CASSTELLRSYNEQFF.

The chain combines TRBV29-1 with TRBJ2-1; D not resolved. Germline CDR1 and CDR2: SQVTM and ANQGSEA. Trimming took 2 bases from V and 5 from J, leaving 16 bases between them. This CDR3 has 15 residues. The CDR3 bases are TGCAGCGTTGAAATTAGGCCAGTCTGGGACAATGAGCAGTTCTTC. The encoded protein is CSVEIRPVWDNEQFF.